These T cell receptor beta chains were read from a single sample in a study of PD-L1 blockade in urothelial cancer. Produced via immunoSEQ multiplex PCR; TCRdb's table is partial and in-frame only. The table has 130,000 or so clones, around 84% seen once. The input for sequencing was PBMCs, taken around atezolizumab (anti-PD-L1) treatment. All receptors come from a man over 45 with urothelial cancer. Each CDR3 is given with its conserved first and last residue. Each record gives: D gene, V gene, clone size, J gene, CDR3 DNA, CDR3 protein. The D gene is left open where the match is weak. Clone size, where shown, is once, few, many, or a class for clones that have expanded.

TRBD2	TRBV11-2	NA	TRBJ2-7	TGTGCCAGCACTAGAGGGAGGGCTCTTGAGCAGTACTTC	CASTRGRALEQYF
NA	TRBV7-6	NA	TRBJ1-3	TGTGCCAGCAGCTTAGGCTCGGCAGGGCGCGGTCAATCTGGAAACACCATATATTTT	CASSLGSAGRGQSGNTIYF
NA	TRBV19	NA	TRBJ1-5	TGTGCCAGTAGTATAGGGGCACACCTTAGCAATCAGCCCCAGCATTTT	CASSIGAHLSNQPQHF
TRBD2	TRBV27	NA	TRBJ2-1	TGTGCCAGCAGTTTAACAGCGGGAACCCTGTTCTTC	CASSLTAGTLFF
TRBD1	TRBV27	few	TRBJ2-2	TGTGCCAGCAGCCTCAGGGGGCGGATCGGGGAGCTGTTTTTT	CASSLRGRIGELFF
TRBD1	TRBV7-9	NA	TRBJ1-2	TGTGCCAGCAGCTTATGGGGGACCGGGACAGCCTATGGCTACACCTTC	CASSLWGTGTAYGYTF
TRBD1	TRBV10-3	few	TRBJ1-1	TGTGCCATCAGTGGACAGGGGAACACTGAAGCTTTCTTT	CAISGQGNTEAFF
NA	TRBV15	few	TRBJ1-5	TGTGCCACCAGCAGAGAGGGGCCAAAACCGAGGAGGCCCCAGCATTTT	CATSREGPKPRRPQHF
TRBD1	TRBV25-1	NA	TRBJ2-3	TGTGCCAGCAGCAGACAGGGGAAACCCACAGATACGCAGTATTTT	CASSRQGKPTDTQYF
TRBD1	TRBV6-4	NA	TRBJ2-5	TGTGCCAGCAGGACAGGGATGGAGACCCAGTACTTC	CASRTGMETQYF
TRBD2	TRBV2	few	TRBJ2-1	TGTGCCAGCTCCGATACGGGAGGGCTCCTTTACAATGAGCAGTTCTTC	CASSDTGGLLYNEQFF